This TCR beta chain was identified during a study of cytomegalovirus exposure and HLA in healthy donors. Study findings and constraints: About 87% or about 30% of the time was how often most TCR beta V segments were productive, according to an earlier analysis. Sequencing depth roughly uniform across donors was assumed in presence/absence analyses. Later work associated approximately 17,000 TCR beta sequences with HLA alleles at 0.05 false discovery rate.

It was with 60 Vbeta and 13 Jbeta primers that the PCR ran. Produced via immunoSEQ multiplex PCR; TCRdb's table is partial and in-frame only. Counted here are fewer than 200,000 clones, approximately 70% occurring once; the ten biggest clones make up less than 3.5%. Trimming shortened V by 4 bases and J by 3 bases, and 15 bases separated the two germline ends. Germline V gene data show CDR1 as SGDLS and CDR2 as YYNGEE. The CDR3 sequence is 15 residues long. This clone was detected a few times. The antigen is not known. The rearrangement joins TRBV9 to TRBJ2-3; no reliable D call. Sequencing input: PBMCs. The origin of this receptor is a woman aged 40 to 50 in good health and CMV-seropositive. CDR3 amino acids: CASSLSAPRTDTQYF. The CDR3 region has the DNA TGTGCCAGCAGCCTAAGCGCCCCCAGAACAGATACGCAGTATTTT.